One sample yielded the 27 T cell receptor beta chains listed below, sequenced in a study of T cell repertoires in cytomegalovirus infection. One entry per CDR3 protein, called by TCRdb with MiXCR from the reads. The data contain about 490,000 distinct CDR3 sequences, approximately 17% of them singletons. The sample comprised CD8+ T cells from PBMCs. Receptor source: a human donor in good health (CMV status not recorded). Some clones in this sample may be carry-over from other donors' samples.

This clonotype was observed a handful of times. This sequence joins TRBV7-9 and TRBJ2-5; D perhaps matches TRBD1 (6 bases). The V and J ends lost 4 bases and 5 bases respectively, with 11 bases between them. The CDR3 is made up of 13 amino acids. The germline CDR1 and CDR2 sequences are SEHNR and FQNEAQ (reference sequence). This CDR3 is CASSYRVTETQYF. In DNA, the CDR3 is TGTGCCAGCAGCTACAGGGTTACGGAGACCCAGTACTTC.

Many counts were recorded for this clonotype. CDR3 residues: CASRPTGNQETQYF. The CDR3 DNA is TGTGCCAGCAGGCCGACAGGGAACCAAGAGACCCAGTACTTC. The chain couples TRBV28 to TRBJ2-5; 7 positions agree with TRBD1. The germline V gene has CDR1 MDHEN and CDR2 SYDVKM. CDR3 length: 14 amino acids. After removal of 6 bases from V and 0 bases from J, the junction contained 4 bases not matched to a gene.

This clonotype was seen ten or more times. This rearrangement joins TRBV23-1 to TRBJ1-5; D possibly corresponds to TRBD1 (5 bases). TRBV23-1 is assigned to the ORF class and has an uncertain function. The CDR3 covers 19 residues. V was pared by 0 bases and J by 4 bases, with 22 bases between. The CDR3 protein is CASSQSIATGDDKNQPQHF. Here the CDR3 DNA reads TGCGCCAGCAGTCAATCCATCGCGACCGGGGACGACAAGAATCAGCCCCAGCATTTT.

The chain couples TRBV29-1 to TRBJ2-1; 7 bases map to TRBD1. CDR1 is SQVTM and CDR2 is ANQGSEA in the germline V gene. The J segment lost 0 bases and the V segment lost 3 bases, leaving 11 bases of the junction unmatched. The CDR3 runs to 17 residues. DNA of the CDR3: TGCAGCGTTGATTCAGGGGGTCGCCTAAGCTCCTACAATGAGCAGTTCTTC. Residues: CSVDSGGRLSSYNEQFF.

This clonotype was detected many times. The chain carries TRBV7-2 and TRBJ1-5, with a weak D call TRBD1 (6 bases). The CDR3 runs 14 residues. Trimming pared 2 bases from V and 7 bases from J, leaving 12 bases between. Germline CDR1 SGHTA, CDR2 FQGNSA. CDR3 in DNA: TGTGCCAGCAGCTTAAATCGGGGGGGCCAGCCCCAGCATTTT. Residues: CASSLNRGGQPQHF.

This clonotype has a count of ten or more. The CDR3 is CAISERREGYEGYTF. The DNA for the CDR3 is TGTGCCATCAGTGAGAGGCGCGAGGGGTATGAGGGCTACACCTTC. This chain connects TRBV10-3 to TRBJ1-2, with D possibly being TRBD1 (5 bases). Germline CDR1 is ENHRY and CDR2 is SYGVKD. The CDR3 is 15 residues long. Trimming stripped 2 bases from V and 8 bases from J, with 18 bases between.

The rearrangement joins TRBV29-1 to TRBJ2-2; TRBD1 matches at 7 bases. The CDR3 extends over 14 amino acids. Per germline, CDR1 SQVTM and CDR2 ANQGSEA. V lost 7 bases and J lost 7; bases outside the gene matches: 12. This CDR3 is CSGPSQGEGGELFF. Written as DNA, the CDR3 is TGCAGCGGCCCTTCGCAGGGGGAAGGCGGGGAGCTGTTTTTT.

The V gene is TRBV5-1, the J gene TRBJ2-1; D is uncertain. Trimming cost V 4 bases and J 10 bases, with 9 bases left between them. This CDR3 contains 11 residues. Germline-derived CDR1 and CDR2 are SGHRS and YFSETQ. The CDR3 DNA sequence: TGCGCCAGCAGCGGCCCAGCGGAGCAGTTCTTC. Protein sequence: CASSGPAEQFF.

This clonotype was detected ten times or more. The chain is built from TRBV7-9 and TRBJ2-2, with 9 positions matching TRBD2. V trimming: 7 bases; J trimming: 3 bases; junction bases outside the gene matches: 6. From germline, CDR1 is SEHNR and CDR2 FQNEAQ (reference sequence). The CDR3 runs 15 residues. The CDR3 region has the DNA TGTGCCAGCACCACAGGCGGGGGGGACACCGGGGAGCTGTTTTTT. Translating it yields CASTTGGGDTGELFF.

This clonotype was detected many times. The J gene is TRBJ2-1, the V gene TRBV7-6, with 8 bases aligning to TRBD1. Germline V gives CDR1 SGHVS, CDR2 FNYEAQ. J lost 5 bases, V lost 5 bases, and 11 bases had no gene match. CDR3 length: 16 residues. The CDR3 DNA follows: TGTGCCAGCAGCCTACAGGGGGGTAGGGCGAACAATGAGCAGTTCTTC. It encodes CASSLQGGRANNEQFF.

For this clonotype: A much larger clone differs by one base, so this may be a read error. A read error is likely, as this CDR3 ends without the conserved phenylalanine or tryptophan. The V gene is TRBV11-2, the J gene TRBJ2-1, with 7 nucleotides matching TRBD2. This CDR3 has 14 residues. With 2 bases clipped from V and 7 bases from J, the junction kept 5 bases outside the gene matches. The germline V gene encodes CDR1 SGHAT and CDR2 FQNNGV. This chain's CDR3 is CASSLRRERNEQFL. DNA of the CDR3: TGTGCCAGCAGCTTAAGGCGGGAGAGGAATGAGCAGTTCTTA.

As for this clonotype: A read error may produce the germline difference seen at one junction end. The V and J genes are TRBV14 and TRBJ1-1; 7 bases fit TRBD1. CDR1 is SGHDN, CDR2 FVKESK, per germline. The CDR3 covers 20 residues. This CDR3 reads CASSKDQLFGQEINNTEAFF. DNA for the CDR3: TGTGCCAGCAGCAAAGATCAACTTTTTGGACAGGAGATCAACAACACTGAAGCTTTCTTT.

The chain uses TRBV2 and TRBJ2-5, with D tentatively TRBD2 (7 bases). Germline loops: CDR1 SNHLY, CDR2 FYNNEI. V lost 6 bases to trimming and J lost 6 bases, with 20 bases between them. This CDR3 region has 15 residues. CDR3 amino acids: CASSLKGGAGKTQYF. The CDR3 DNA reads TGTGCCAGCAGCCTAAAAGGGGGGGCCGGGAAGACCCAGTACTTC.

The chain uses TRBV7-9 and TRBJ1-6; a weak D match, TRBD1 (5 bases). This CDR3 has 15 residues. Germline assignment: CDR1 SEHNR and CDR2 FQNEAQ (reference sequence). Trimming removed 0 bases from V and 9 bases from J, with 12 bases in between. CDR3 sequence (DNA): TGTGCCAGCAGCTTAGCCGGGACTAGCGGTTCACCCCTCCACTTT. This encodes CASSLAGTSGSPLHF.

The chain combines TRBV6-1 with TRBJ1-2; TRBD1 is a possible D gene (6 bases). V lost 6 bases to trimming and J lost 1 base, with 15 bases between them. From germline, CDR1 is MNHNS and CDR2 SASEGT. This CDR3 is 15 amino acids long. The CDR3 DNA sequence: TGTGCCAGCAGACCGGGGGGGGCTAGTAACTATGGCTACACCTTC. Its translation: CASRPGGASNYGYTF.

This chain connects TRBV6-5 to TRBJ2-7; 8 bases fit TRBD1. Germline CDR1 and CDR2: MNHEY and SVGAGI. V shed 2 bases, J shed 6 bases, and the junction held 6 bases outside the gene matches. CDR3 size: 14 residues. CDR3 protein: CASSYTGQGREQYF. CDR3 sequence (DNA): TGTGCCAGCAGTTACACAGGACAGGGACGCGAGCAGTACTTC.

V usage is TRBV28 and J usage is TRBJ2-1, with D possibly matching TRBD2 (6 bases). The V and J ends lost 5 bases and 8 bases respectively, with 16 bases between them. The length of the CDR3 is 14 residues. Germline values: CDR1 MDHEN, CDR2 SYDVKM. The CDR3 bases are TGTGCCAGCAGTCCCGGGGGTCGGACGTATGAGCAGTTCTTC. Amino acid sequence: CASSPGGRTYEQFF. Drawing the rest from reference TRBV28 and TRBJ2-1, the complete variable domain is DVKVTQSSRYLVKRTGEKVFLECVQDMDHENMFWYRQDPGLGLRLIYFSYDVKMKEKGDIPEGYSVSREKKERFSLILESASTNQTSMYLCASSPGGRTYEQFFGPGTRLTVL.

The table lists this clonotype with many counts. V is TRBV7-9 and J is TRBJ2-5; 7 bases are a match to TRBD1. Germline CDR1 SEHNR, CDR2 FQNEAQ (reference sequence). The CDR3 sequence is 15 residues long. Losses at the gene ends were 5 bases for V and 2 bases for J; bases not matched to a gene: 8. The CDR3, as DNA: TGTGCCAGCAGCCAGGGGACAGTAAAACAAGAGACCCAGTACTTC. As protein: CASSQGTVKQETQYF.

This clonotype has at least ten counts. The chain carries TRBV11-2 and TRBJ2-1, with D unclear. V lost 4 bases, J lost 8 bases, and 9 bases lay in between. Germline V CDR1 and CDR2: SGHAT, FQNNGV. This CDR3 comprises 12 residues. The CDR3 here is CASSSDSDEQFF. The CDR3 nucleotides read TGTGCCAGCAGCTCCGACTCCGATGAGCAGTTCTTC.

This clonotype was seen many times. J is TRBJ1-2 and V is TRBV6-1; D gene uncertain. V was cut by 1 base and J by 6 bases, with 12 bases left in between. Germline V lookup: CDR1 MNHNS, CDR2 SASEGT. The CDR3 is made up of 14 amino acids. The CDR3 nucleotides read TGTGCCAGCAGTGAAGTGCCAGGAGTGAATGGCTACACCTTC. Translated, it gives CASSEVPGVNGYTF.

This clonotype has at least ten counts. The V gene is TRBV19, the J gene TRBJ2-7; TRBD1 agrees at 9 bases. The J segment lost 6 bases and the V segment lost 5 bases, leaving 5 bases of the junction unmatched. The CDR3 length is 13 residues. Germline V lookup: CDR1 LNHDA, CDR2 SQIVND (reference sequence). The CDR3 DNA reads as TGTGCCAGTAGTGCGGGACAGGGCTTCGAGCAGTACTTC. It is translated as CASSAGQGFEQYF.

In its sample, this clonotype was seen a few times. The junction departs from germline at one end; a sequencing error may be responsible. The chain couples TRBV4-1 to TRBJ2-1, with D unclear. The CDR3 loop spans 14 amino acids. Germline V gene lookup returns CDR1 MGHRA and CDR2 YSYEKL. The CDR3 nucleotides read TGTGCCAGCAGCCCCCCCCTCTCCTACAATGAGCAGTTCTTC. It translates to CASSPPLSYNEQFF.

The rearrangement joins TRBV20-1 to TRBJ1-5; D possibly corresponds to TRBD1 (6 bases). V gave up 0 bases and J gave up 6 bases, with 15 bases separating them. Per germline, CDR1 DFQATT and CDR2 SNEGSKA (reference sequence). The CDR3 extends over 15 amino acids. CDR3 amino acids: CSARDSDRSSQPQHF. In nucleotides, the CDR3 is TGCAGTGCTAGAGACTCAGACAGGAGTAGTCAGCCCCAGCATTTT.

The sample holds many counts of this clonotype. The chain couples TRBV5-5 to TRBJ1-2; 9 positions match TRBD1. Germline V gene lookup returns CDR1 SGHKS and CDR2 YYEKEE (reference sequence). The CDR3 has 14 residues. V shed 0 bases, J shed 4 bases, and the junction held 1 base outside the gene matches. In DNA form, the CDR3 reads TGTGCCAGCAGCTTGGGGGACAGGGCCTATGGCTACACCTTC. It is translated as CASSLGDRAYGYTF.

This clonotype showed up many times. The chain couples TRBV7-8 to TRBJ1-1, with TRBD1 matching 10 bases. Germline-derived CDR1 and CDR2 are SGHVS and FQNEAQ. The ends lost 3 bases at V and 6 bases at J; junction bases unmatched: 7. The CDR3 has 15 residues. The CDR3, as DNA: TGTGCCAGCAGCTTTGTAGGGGGGACAGGGGCTGAAGCTTTCTTT. It encodes CASSFVGGTGAEAFF.

This clonotype was counted between two and nine times. The rearrangement joins TRBV27 to TRBJ2-7; 7 nucleotides line up with TRBD2. The V segment lost 1 base and the J segment 2 bases; nucleotides outside the gene matches: 5. Germline lookup yields CDR1 MNHEY and CDR2 SMNVEV (reference sequence). The CDR3 length is 15 residues. The CDR3 region is CASSLYTGGPYEQYF. The DNA for the CDR3 is TGTGCCAGCAGTTTATACACGGGGGGACCCTACGAGCAGTACTTC.

This clonotype came up many times. The J gene is TRBJ1-1, the V gene TRBV7-6; maybe TRBD1 (6 bases). The germline CDR1 and CDR2 sequences are SGHVS and FNYEAQ. The CDR3 is made up of 15 amino acids. V was clipped by 1 base and J by 1 base, with 10 bases between them. Here the CDR3 reads CASSLGPGQNTEAFF. The CDR3 region has the DNA TGTGCCAGCAGCTTAGGGCCGGGACAGAACACTGAAGCTTTCTTT.